The following is a T cell receptor (beta chain) sequence with its context. No antigen is known for it. Profiled with immunoSEQ multiplex PCR; TCRdb holds only in-frame clones, not every one. The sample comprises roughly 150,000 clones, roughly 85% of which are singletons, and 7.5% to 8.5% rests with the top ten. This CDR3 has 14 residues. Germline CDR1 reads LNHNV; CDR2 reads YYDKDF (reference sequence). The V end was cut by 1 base, the J end by 7 bases, with 13 bases between. The data were taken from a study of T cell responses to AZD1222 COVID-19 vaccine. Findings and caveats of the study: Donors, mostly white British, included more females; clonal diversity was possibly underestimated.

The material was peripheral blood, obtained on day 0 of AZD1222 vaccination. The chain has TRBV15 and TRBJ2-5; a possible D gene is TRBD1 (5 bases). This receptor was identified in an adult in good health. The CDR3 loop is CATSRGLDQGTQYF. The CDR3 coding sequence is TGTGCCACCAGCAGAGGGCTCGACCAGGGGACCCAGTACTTC.